This T cell receptor (beta chain) was identified during a study of vaccination and CD4 T cells after COVID-19. About the study: Post-diagnosis, post-COVID samples were collected after a median approximately 100 days, ranging 35 to 161.

TCRdb analysed the PCR reads with MiXCR anew, one entry per CDR3 protein. The sample gives about 20,000 distinct CDR3 sequences, under 60% of which show up once; around 1.1% is in the top ten. The ends were cut back, 2 bases at V and 9 bases at J, with 8 bases in the middle. There are 11 residues in the CDR3. Germline CDR1 reads MNHEY; CDR2 reads SVGAGI. The chain is built from TRBV6-5 and TRBJ2-7; a weak D match, TRBD2 (6 bases). Material: CD4+ T cells from blood, obtained before SARS-CoV-2 vaccination. The TCR comes from a human donor who had recovered from COVID-19. The DNA of the CDR3 is TGTGCCAGCAGTTACGGGGGGAGGCAGTACTTC. Residues: CASSYGGRQYF.